This T cell receptor beta chain was found in a study of OX40 agonist ivuxolimab in advanced cancers. Study as a whole: Six ivuxolimab dose levels, 0.01 to 10 mg/kg, were given intravenously every 2 weeks. Study findings and constraints: At 0.1 to 3.0 mg/kg and by week 6, clonal expansion occurred in CD4+ and CD8+ blood T cells. Certain nonresponders likewise exhibited a low normalized T-cell clonal expansion.

This CDR3 has 16 residues. J gave up 4 bases and V 1 base, and 6 bases lay outside the gene matches. Germline V gene sequence: CDR1 SGHRS, CDR2 YFSETQ. A history of autoimmune disease or systemic immunosuppression excluded patients. Using immunoSEQ multiplex PCR, the repertoire was profiled, and TCRdb retains in-frame clones only, with some absent. This table holds 30,000 to 40,000 clones, around 80% found once. In the case of this clone: Its antigen is currently unknown.

This chain links TRBV5-1 with TRBJ1-2, with 11 positions matching TRBD1. The sequencing used CD4+ or CD8+ T cells sorted from blood, collected in a trial of the OX40 agonist ivuxolimab. The sequence came from an adult with an advanced solid tumor such as melanoma, head and neck, liver or kidney cancer. The CDR3 is CASSLRGQGASYGYTF. In nucleotides, the CDR3 is TGCGCCAGCAGCTTGCGCGGACAGGGGGCAAGCTATGGCTACACCTTC.